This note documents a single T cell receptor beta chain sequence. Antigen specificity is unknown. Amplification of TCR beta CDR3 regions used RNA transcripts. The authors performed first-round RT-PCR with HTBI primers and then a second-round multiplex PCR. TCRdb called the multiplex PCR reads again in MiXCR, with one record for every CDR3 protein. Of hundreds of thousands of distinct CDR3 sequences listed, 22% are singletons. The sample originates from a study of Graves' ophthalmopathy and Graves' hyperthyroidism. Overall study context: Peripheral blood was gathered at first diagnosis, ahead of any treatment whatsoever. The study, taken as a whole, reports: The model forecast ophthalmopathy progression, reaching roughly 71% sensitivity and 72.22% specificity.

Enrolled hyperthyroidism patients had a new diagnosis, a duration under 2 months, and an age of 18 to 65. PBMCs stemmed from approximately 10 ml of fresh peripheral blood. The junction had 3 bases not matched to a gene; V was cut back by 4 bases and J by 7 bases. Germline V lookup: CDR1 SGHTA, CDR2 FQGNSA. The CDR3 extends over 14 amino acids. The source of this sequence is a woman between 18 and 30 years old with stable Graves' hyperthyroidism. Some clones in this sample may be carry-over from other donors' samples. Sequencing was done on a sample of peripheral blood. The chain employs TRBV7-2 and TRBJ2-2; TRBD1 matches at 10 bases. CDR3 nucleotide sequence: TGTGCCAGCAGCTGGGACAGGGGTCTCGGGGAGCTGTTTTTT. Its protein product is CASSWDRGLGELFF.